This T cell receptor beta chain was captured in a study of T-cell memory formation after mild COVID-19. Turning to the study itself: TCR clusters showed largely donor specificity.

Germline CDR1 is MGHRA and CDR2 is YSYEKL. Losses at the gene ends were 4 bases for V and 8 bases for J; bases not matched to a gene: 2. The CDR3 spans 13 residues. This clonotype was seen many times. cDNA libraries for TCR alpha and TCR beta, carrying sample barcodes and UMIs, came from 5'RACE with constant-segment primers. TCRdb fed the 5' RACE reads into MiXCR, producing one record per CDR3 protein. The top ten hold around 30% of the sample, which has around 130,000 distinct CDR3 sequences, roughly 13% seen once. The receptor's source is an adult woman who had mild COVID-19 (a few samples of this study predate the infection). Cell type and time point are not known. V and J are TRBV4-1 and TRBJ2-1; TRBD2 matches at 10 bases. Source material: PBMCs or a T cell subset sorted from them (not recorded which). The CDR3 is CASSLGLAYEQFF. In DNA form, the CDR3 reads TGCGCCAGCAGCCTGGGACTAGCGTATGAGCAGTTCTTC.